This TCR beta chain was observed in a study of response to subunit inactivated influenza vaccine. This clonotype was counted between two and nine times. Its specificity is unknown. TCRdb analysed the RT-PCR reads with MiXCR anew, one entry per CDR3 protein. The sample consists of some 640,000 distinct CDR3 sequences, about 14% of them appearing once. CDR1 MNHEY and CDR2 SVGEGT come from the germline V gene. Trimming took 2 bases from V and 6 from J, leaving 10 bases between them. The CDR3 covers 14 residues. General study points: Authors suggested each seasonal flu vaccination may recruit only limited numbers of new T cells.

Source: PBMCs from blood, taken 14 to 15 days before vaccination. V is TRBV6-2 or TRBV6-3 and J is TRBJ2-2; D is undetermined. The sequence derives from a man aged 45-65 years who received an inactivated influenza vaccine. The CDR3 loop reads CASSYRVGSGELFF. CDR3 bases: TGTGCCAGCAGTTACAGGGTTGGGTCCGGGGAGCTGTTTTTT.